The 29 T cell receptor beta chains reported below all come from one sample, sequenced in a study of blood T cell repertoires in COVID-19. The method was immunoSEQ multiplex PCR; TCRdb's version includes in-frame clones alone and lacks a portion of them. The repertoire holds about 180,000 clones, approximately 85% seen once, with approximately 10% in the top ten. The sample taken for sequencing was peripheral blood. These receptors came from a human donor with active or convalescent COVID-19. The donor label of this sample is uncertain.

This chain uses TRBV5-8 with TRBJ2-5; TRBD2 might be the D (9 bases). CDR3 length equals 16 residues. CDR1 and CDR2 from the germline V gene are SGHTS and YDEGEE. Between the trimmed V and J ends, which lost 4 bases and 3 bases, there was a span of 19 bases. The CDR3: CASSPGQVAGEETQYF. CDR3 sequence (DNA): TGTGCCAGCAGCCCGGGACAGGTAGCGGGAGAAGAGACCCAGTACTTC.

The rearrangement uses TRBV19 and TRBJ2-1; 9 bases are a match to TRBD2. The CDR3 is 15 residues long. Trimming removed 5 bases from V and 4 bases from J; junction bases left unmatched: 6. Germline V gene sequence: CDR1 LNHDA, CDR2 SQIVND (reference sequence). The chain's CDR3 is CASSDPSGVYNEQFF. The CDR3 region has the DNA TGTGCCAGTAGTGACCCTAGCGGGGTTTACAATGAGCAGTTCTTC. Complete variable domain (other parts from reference TRBV19 and TRBJ2-1): DGGITQSPKYLFRKEGQNVTLSCEQNLNHDAMYWYRQDPGQGLRLIYYSQIVNDFQKGDIAEGYSVSREKKESFPLTVTSAQKNPTAFYLCASSDPSGVYNEQFFGPGTRLTVL.

This clone appeared a single time. The chain links TRBV6-6 to TRBJ2-6; TRBD1 is a possible D gene (6 bases). The V gene lost 6 bases and the J gene lost 1 base, with 22 bases spanning the gap. The CDR3 is made up of 19 amino acids. Germline values: CDR1 MNHNY, CDR2 SVGAGI (reference sequence). CDR3 nucleotide sequence: TGTGCCAGCAGCTCCGACCCCGACAGGAGAGATTCTGGGGCCAACGTCCTGACTTTC. This translates into CASSSDPDRRDSGANVLTF.

Here the CDR3 reads CASSLYRDGEKLFF. CDR3 bases: TGTGCCAGCAGCTTGTACCGGGATGGCGAAAAACTGTTTTTT. The chain carries TRBV5-4 and TRBJ1-4; D remains ambiguous. CDR1 and CDR2 from the germline V gene are SGHNT and YYREEE (reference sequence). CDR3 length: 14 amino acids. V was trimmed by 1 base and J by 8 bases, leaving 12 bases between them.

The chain combines TRBV29-1 with TRBJ2-1, with TRBD2 identical over 7 bases. The CDR3 has 14 amino acids. In germline, CDR1 is SQVTM, CDR2 ANQGSEA. Trimming cost V 2 bases and J 7 bases; bases outside gene matches: 8. The CDR3 loop is CSVERGSGGNEQFF. The CDR3 region has the DNA TGCAGCGTTGAAAGGGGATCGGGAGGTAATGAGCAGTTCTTC.

This clone has more than one count but fewer than ten. The DNA for the CDR3 is TGTGCCAGCAGTTCTCTAGCCCCTGGACAGGGGGTGTCCGAGCAGTACTTC. The encoded protein is CASSSLAPGQGVSEQYF. The rearrangement links TRBV28 to TRBJ2-7; 10 bases fit TRBD1. This CDR3 is built from 17 residues. CDR1 and CDR2 from the germline V gene are MDHEN and SYDVKM. V shed 4 bases, J shed 6 bases, and the junction held 15 bases outside the gene matches.

J is TRBJ1-2 and V is TRBV14, with a tentative D call TRBD1 (6 bases). Trimming removed 1 base from V and 5 bases from J, with 17 bases in between. Germline assignment: CDR1 SGHDN and CDR2 FVKESK. The CDR3 is 16 residues long. For the CDR3, the DNA is TGTGCCAGCAGCCAAGGTTGGGGCGGGGGCAGATATGGCTACACCTTC. Translated: CASSQGWGGGRYGYTF.

This chain joins TRBV5-1 and TRBJ2-7; TRBD2 matches at 16 bases. Germline CDR1 and CDR2: SGHRS and YFSETQ. The CDR3 loop spans 17 amino acids. V lost 3 bases to trimming and J lost 1 base; unmatched junction nucleotides: 4. The CDR3 spells CASSSGLAGGGSYEQYF. The CDR3 nucleotides read TGCGCCAGCAGCTCGGGACTAGCGGGAGGGGGATCCTACGAGCAGTACTTC.

This CDR3 is CASSPGLATFWEQFF. The CDR3 DNA sequence: TGTGCCAGCAGTCCGGGACTAGCGACCTTTTGGGAGCAGTTCTTC. This chain links TRBV2 with TRBJ2-1, with 10 bases matching TRBD2. The CDR3 is 15 amino acids. CDR1 SNHLY and CDR2 FYNNEI come from the germline V gene. V shed 5 bases and J 10 bases; nucleotides not matched to a gene: 11.

Only one count was recorded for this clone. The gene calls are TRBV7-9 and TRBJ2-3, with 9 positions matching TRBD1. The CDR3 spans 15 residues. The germline gives CDR1 SEHNR, CDR2 FQNEAQ (reference sequence). V lost 6 bases to trimming and J lost 3 bases; unmatched junction nucleotides: 7. CDR3: CASRPSGQGTDTQYF. CDR3 nucleotide sequence: TGTGCCAGCAGGCCCTCCGGACAGGGGACAGATACGCAGTATTTT. The full variable domain, completed using reference TRBV7-9 and TRBJ2-3, is DTGVSQNPRHKITKRGQNVTFRCDPISEHNRLYWYRQTLGQGPEFLTYFQNEAQLEKSRLLSDRFSAERPKGSFSTLEIQRTEQGDSAMYLCASRPSGQGTDTQYFGPGTRLTVL.

The chain has TRBV21-1 and TRBJ2-1; whether TRBD2, the table's D call, matches the DNA was not checked. TRBV21-1 is a recognized pseudogene. The CDR3 contains 16 residues. The CDR3 protein is CASSKRGTSLYNEQFF. The CDR3 nucleotides are TGTGCCAGCAGCAAACGAGGGACTAGCTTATACAATGAGCAGTTCTTC.

The chain employs TRBV11-3 and TRBJ2-1; 10 nucleotides line up with TRBD2. Germline trimming cut 4 bases from V and 10 bases from J; bases unmatched to any gene: 7. There are 14 residues in the CDR3. Germline V gene lookup returns CDR1 SGHNT and CDR2 YENEEA. CDR3 region: CASSSLAGVREQFF. The CDR3 DNA is TGTGCCAGCAGCTCTCTAGCGGGAGTCCGCGAGCAGTTCTTC.

This clone was seen only a few times. The chain employs TRBV5-1 and TRBJ2-2; 7 nucleotides agree with TRBD2. The CDR3 runs 14 residues. Germline V lookup: CDR1 SGHRS, CDR2 YFSETQ. After removal of 4 bases from V and 0 bases from J, the junction contained 0 bases not matched to a gene. The DNA for the CDR3 is TGCGCCAGCAGCAGCGGGACGAACACCGGGGAGCTGTTTTTT. It codes for CASSSGTNTGELFF.

V is TRBV7-9 and J is TRBJ2-7; D is perhaps TRBD1 (6 bases). The germline V gene has CDR1 SEHNR and CDR2 FQNEAQ (reference sequence). Between the trimmed V and J ends, which lost 6 bases and 10 bases, there was a span of 19 bases. This CDR3 spans 13 amino acids. The CDR3 reads CASSPGQPSPQYF. CDR3 coding DNA: TGTGCCAGCAGTCCCGGACAGCCCTCACCTCAGTACTTC.

This clone was recorded once. V is TRBV4-2 and J is TRBJ2-1; 7 bases map to TRBD2. Looked up from germline, CDR1 is LGHNA and CDR2 is YNFKEQ. The CDR3 runs 15 residues. The V gene end was trimmed by 1 base and the J gene end by 2 bases; junction bases not matched to a gene: 2. CDR3 sequence reads: CASSQGAGAYNEQFF. CDR3 bases: TGTGCCAGCAGCCAAGGGGCGGGGGCCTACAATGAGCAGTTCTTC.

The rearrangement uses TRBV18 and TRBJ1-3; D not resolved. Germline CDR1 reads KGHSH; CDR2 reads LQKENI. The V end lost 7 bases, the J end lost 0 bases, and 10 bases lay between the germline ends. The length of the CDR3 is 14 residues. The CDR3 nucleotides are TGTGCCAGCTGCTCACAGATCTCTGGAAACACCATATATTTT. Its protein product is CASCSQISGNTIYF.

The V call is TRBV20-1, the J call TRBJ1-1; D is unresolved. V lost 3 bases and J 6 bases, leaving 8 bases between the germline ends. Germline assignment: CDR1 DFQATT and CDR2 SNEGSKA (reference sequence). The CDR3 is made up of 11 amino acids. The CDR3 nucleotides are TGCAGTGCTAGTTCCGAGGCTGAAGCTTTCTTT. It is translated as CSASSEAEAFF.

This clone was seen a single time. The chain carries TRBV19 and TRBJ1-2; 7 nucleotides match TRBD1. This CDR3 contains 15 residues. Looked up from germline, CDR1 is LNHDA and CDR2 is SQIVND (reference sequence). The J segment lost 8 bases and the V segment lost 3 bases, leaving 12 bases of the junction unmatched. The CDR3 loop is CASSIPTGSFRGYTF. The CDR3 nucleotides are TGTGCCAGTAGTATCCCGACAGGGTCTTTTAGGGGCTACACCTTC. Variable domain in full (rest from reference TRBV19 and TRBJ1-2): DGGITQSPKYLFRKEGQNVTLSCEQNLNHDAMYWYRQDPGQGLRLIYYSQIVNDFQKGDIAEGYSVSREKKESFPLTVTSAQKNPTAFYLCASSIPTGSFRGYTFGSGTRLTVV.

The rearrangement uses TRBV28 and TRBJ1-2, with TRBD1 as a possible D gene (6 bases). Germline V gene sequence: CDR1 MDHEN, CDR2 SYDVKM. This CDR3 region has 13 residues. Trimming shortened V by 5 bases and J by 6 bases, and 13 bases separated the two germline ends. The CDR3 DNA is TGTGCCAGCAGTCTCAGTACAGGGAATGGCTACACCTTC. It translates to CASSLSTGNGYTF.

The chain recombines TRBV7-2 with TRBJ2-1; D not resolved. With 4 bases removed from V and 3 bases from J, the gap between germline ends came to 10 bases. From germline, CDR1 is SGHTA and CDR2 FQGNSA. The CDR3 consists of 14 residues. The CDR3 region is CASSSPPSYNEQFF. The DNA for the CDR3 is TGTGCCAGCAGCTCACCTCCCAGCTACAATGAGCAGTTCTTC.

The chain carries TRBV5-1 and TRBJ2-7; the D gene is possibly TRBD2 (6 bases). The CDR3 is 15 residues long. Trimming pared 1 base from V and 0 bases from J, leaving 11 bases between. From germline, CDR1 is SGHRS and CDR2 YFSETQ. Written as DNA, the CDR3 is TGCGCCAGCAGCTTGAACGGCGGGGCCTCCTACGAGCAGTACTTC. Its protein product is CASSLNGGASYEQYF.

V and J are TRBV28 and TRBJ1-1; D remains unclear. Germline lookup yields CDR1 MDHEN and CDR2 SYDVKM. V was trimmed by 3 bases and J by 8 bases, leaving 10 bases between them. This CDR3 spans 12 amino acids. CDR3 in amino acids: CASSLSRAEAFF. CDR3 in DNA: TGTGCCAGCAGTTTGAGCAGAGCGGAAGCTTTCTTT.

This clone was seen a handful of times. Since the CDR3 does not end with the conserved phenylalanine or tryptophan, this likely comes from a read error. It is unclear where the CDR3 begins or ends on the DNA, so no DNA is shown, and the CDR3 is as TCRdb lists it. Here the CDR3 reads CASSGLSGLSL. The chain couples TRBV9 to TRBJ2-7; the D call of TRBD2 is as the table states it, not checked on the DNA. The CDR3 is 11 residues long, counting both termini. Germline CDR1 SGDLS, CDR2 YYNGEE.

This chain links TRBV6-1 with TRBJ2-1; D ambiguous. Trimming took off 5 bases at V and 1 base at J, with 12 bases between the two ends. The CDR3 length is 15 residues. Germline V CDR1 and CDR2: MNHNS, SASEGT. CDR3 in amino acids: CASSKETRSYNEQFF. The CDR3 DNA sequence: TGTGCCAGCAGTAAAGAGACGAGGTCCTACAATGAGCAGTTCTTC.

The CDR3 is CASRKGANTEAFF. As DNA, the CDR3 is TGTGCCAGCAGAAAGGGGGCGAACACTGAAGCTTTCTTT. V usage is TRBV25-1 and J usage is TRBJ1-1; 7 bases map to TRBD1. This CDR3 region has 13 residues. The germline CDR1 and CDR2 sequences are MGHDK and SYGVNS. With V trimmed by 6 bases and J by 1 base, 2 bases remained unmatched. Variable domain in full (rest from reference TRBV25-1 and TRBJ1-1): EADIYQTPRYLVIGTGKKITLECSQTMGHDKMYWYQQDPGMELHLIHYSYGVNSTEKGDLSSESTVSRIRTEHFPLTLESARPSHTSQYLCASRKGANTEAFFGQGTRLTVV.

In its sample, this clone was seen a few times. The V gene is TRBV28, the J gene TRBJ2-7, with TRBD2 matching over 8 bases. The CDR3 consists of 14 residues. V lost 10 bases to trimming and J lost 4 bases; unmatched junction nucleotides: 12. CDR1 and CDR2 from the germline V gene are MDHEN and SYDVKM. The CDR3 nucleotides read TGTGCCATCCTCCCTAGCGGGTCAAATTACGAGCAGTACTTC. Translating gives CAILPSGSNYEQYF. The whole variable domain, remainder taken from reference TRBV28 and TRBJ2-7, is DVKVTQSSRYLVKRTGEKVFLECVQDMDHENMFWYRQDPGLGLRLIYFSYDVKMKEKGDIPEGYSVSREKKERFSLILESASTNQTSMYLCAILPSGSNYEQYFGPGTRLTVT.

The chain has TRBV28 and TRBJ2-7; weak D call: TRBD2 (6 bases). Germline V gives CDR1 MDHEN, CDR2 SYDVKM. V lost 0 bases to trimming and J lost 10 bases, with 16 bases between them. The CDR3 is 14 amino acids. DNA for the CDR3: TGTGCCAGCAGTTTATGGGGGGGTTACTACTCACAGTACTTC. Translation: CASSLWGGYYSQYF. Supplemented by reference TRBV28 and TRBJ2-7, the full variable domain reads DVKVTQSSRYLVKRTGEKVFLECVQDMDHENMFWYRQDPGLGLRLIYFSYDVKMKEKGDIPEGYSVSREKKERFSLILESASTNQTSMYLCASSLWGGYYSQYFGPGTRLTVT.

The genes are TRBV9 and TRBJ2-3; 9 bases map to TRBD2. Trimming at V came to 1 base and at J to 6 bases, leaving 9 bases not matched to a gene. CDR1 and CDR2 from the germline V gene are SGDLS and YYNGEE. The CDR3 has 16 residues. Here the CDR3 reads CASSVFPGTSPDTQYF. CDR3 bases: TGTGCCAGCAGCGTATTCCCCGGGACTAGCCCGGATACGCAGTATTTT.

The rearrangement links TRBV5-1 to TRBJ2-5; TRBD2 matches at 9 bases. This CDR3 is 15 amino acids long. The V and J ends lost 4 bases and 3 bases, in that order; junction bases with no gene match: 7. CDR1 and CDR2 (germline): SGHRS, YFSETQ. CDR3 loop: CASSPGAGGEETQYF. The CDR3, as DNA: TGCGCCAGCAGCCCCGGAGCGGGGGGCGAAGAGACCCAGTACTTC.